Detailed here is one T cell receptor (beta chain). The specificity of this receptor is unknown. No clone much larger than this one lies a single base away; base qualities are absent. These data come from a study of blood T cell repertoires in COVID-19 (TCRdb year 2020). Regarding the complete study: The collaborator samples originated in the United States, Italy and Spain and spanned the acute and convalescent phases of COVID-19. The material from the prospective study consisted of cDNA or gDNA derived from T cells, B-cell-depleted T cells, or PBMCs. Subjects who had been exposed to COVID-19, were actively infected with it, or had recovered from it provided the deeply sampled blood TCRbeta repertoires that made up the dataset. The repertoires were released in a freely available public database intended as a resource for research on the immune response to SARS-CoV-2. Samples came from the ongoing ImmuneRACE study (first 160 participants) plus 1,254 subjects from 6 global collaborators. Nearly every sample came with metadata listing a de-identified subject ID, COVID-19 status, age in years and sex. HLA class I and class II types, where available, came from metadata supplied by the sample provider rather than from assay-based typing.

Summary of the overall study and its limitations: The quantity of clinical and demographic metadata differed by source and by participant and was supplied without curation.

Participants in the prospective study were enrolled through a virtual design, were aged roughly 18 to 100 years, and lived in roughly 24 United States geographic areas. In the prospective study, participants were assigned to cohorts based on the clinical history participants reported in a screening survey and a study questionnaire. Exposed participants had been in contact, within 2 weeks of entering the study, with a person who had a PCR-confirmed or clinician-diagnosed case of COVID-19. Each participant in the prospective study had whole blood, serum and a nasopharyngeal or oropharyngeal swab collected by mobile phlebotomists. Additional blood draws and questionnaires over a 2-month period could optionally be provided by prospective study participants. Before DNA extraction, blood samples from the prospective study were shipped at room temperature or frozen. TCRbeta CDR3 regions were amplified from genomic DNA using the immunoSEQ Assay, a bias-controlled multiplex PCR. Under the source paper's analysis protocol: Within the assay, amplification of reference gene primers was used to estimate how many nucleated cells each sample contained. To quantify the absolute abundance of each unique TCRbeta CDR3 rearrangement, sequence reads were collapsed and filtered. For each sample, productive Simpson clonality was calculated as the square root of Simpson's diversity index over productive rearrangements. TCRdb provides this immuneACCESS table in a form limited to in-frame rearrangements. Some clones are lacking; in checked studies, under half of them reflect an unresolved V gene, and why the rest are absent is not known. The D gene and trimming were derived from the DNA, and the V and J assignments and clone size from that table. The sample table lists a few hundred thousand clones, roughly nine tenths of them with a count of one. Of the sample, under 3.5% falls within the top ten clones.

Sequencing was performed on PBMCs or T cells enriched from blood (not recorded which). This clonotype was sampled from a woman between 50 and 59 years old who had been exposed to COVID-19.

The CDR3 reads CASTRRGDTQYF. The DNA is TGTGCCAGCACCAGAAGGGGGGATACGCAGTATTTT. The chain is made from TRBV6-5 and TRBJ2-3; TRBD1 is a weak D gene call, 6 bases matching. The cysteine opens and the phenylalanine closes a CDR3 of 12 amino acids. The read is trimmed to its CDR3 DNA, 36 bases read in frame from base 1. Cut back by 7 bases and 6 bases, the V and J ends lie 11 bases apart. CDR1 is given as MNHEY and CDR2 as SVGAGI, both from the germline V gene.